This TCR beta chain was profiled in a study of read filtering for tumor transcriptome and immune sequencing. At the level of the study: By R-ISS, stages I, II and III held about 8, 15 and 7 patients. IR-seq gave about 4.05 to 11 million TCR reads per sample; RNA-seq gave 85 to 1273. Study findings and constraints: Single-read clonotypes: roughly 81% of IR-seq clonotypes (around 3.4% of reads), about 70% of RNA-seq clonotypes (less than 50% of reads). The sorted CD138-negative fraction was a mixed bone marrow immune population, not purified T cells.

Molecular barcoded adaptors covering alpha/delta and beta/gamma chains were used on roughly 400 ng RNA. TCRdb fed the reads into MiXCR, producing one record per CDR3 protein. The sample shows some 140,000 distinct CDR3 sequences, approximately 13% of them seen only once. In this sample, this clonotype turned up many times. Its antigen remains unidentified. Trimming stripped 5 bases from V and 3 bases from J, with 18 bases between. Germline V gene lookup returns CDR1 SGHAT and CDR2 FQNNGV. The CDR3 extends over 16 amino acids. The chain is built from TRBV11-2 and TRBJ2-3; a possible D gene is TRBD1 (5 bases). The sample taken for sequencing was a population of CD138-negative cells sorted from bone marrow. This clonotype was sampled from a donor over 35 with multiple myeloma. The CDR3 DNA sequence: TGTGCCAGCAGCCCCACCCCGGCAGCAGGGACAGATACGCAGTATTTT. Its translation: CASSPTPAAGTDTQYF.